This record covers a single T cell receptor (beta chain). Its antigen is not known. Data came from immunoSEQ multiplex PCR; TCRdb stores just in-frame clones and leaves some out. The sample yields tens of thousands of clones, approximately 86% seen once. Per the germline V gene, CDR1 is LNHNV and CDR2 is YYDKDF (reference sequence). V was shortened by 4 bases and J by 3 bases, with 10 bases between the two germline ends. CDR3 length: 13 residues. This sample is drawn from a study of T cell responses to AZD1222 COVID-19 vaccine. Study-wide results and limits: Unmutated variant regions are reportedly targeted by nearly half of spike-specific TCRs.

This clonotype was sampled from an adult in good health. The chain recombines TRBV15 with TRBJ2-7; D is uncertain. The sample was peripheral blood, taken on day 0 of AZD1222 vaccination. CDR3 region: CATSKTSNYEQYF. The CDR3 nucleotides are TGTGCCACCAGCAAGACTTCAAACTACGAGCAGTACTTC.